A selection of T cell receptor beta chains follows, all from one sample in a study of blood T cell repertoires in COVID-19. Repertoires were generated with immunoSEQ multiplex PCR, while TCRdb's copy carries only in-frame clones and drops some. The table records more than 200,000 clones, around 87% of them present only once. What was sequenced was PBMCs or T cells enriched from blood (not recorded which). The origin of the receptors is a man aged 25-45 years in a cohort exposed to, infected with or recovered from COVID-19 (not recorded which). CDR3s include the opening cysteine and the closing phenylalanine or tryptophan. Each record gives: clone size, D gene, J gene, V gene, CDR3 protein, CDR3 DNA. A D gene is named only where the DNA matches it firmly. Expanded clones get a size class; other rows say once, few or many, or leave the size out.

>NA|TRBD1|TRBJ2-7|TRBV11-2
CASSRTLTGSYEQYF
TGTGCCAGCAGCAGAACCTTGACAGGGTCCTACGAGCAGTACTTC
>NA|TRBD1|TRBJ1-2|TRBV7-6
CASSLARTGGGNGYTF
TGTGCCAGCAGCCTCGCCCGGACAGGGGGCGGAAATGGCTACACCTTC
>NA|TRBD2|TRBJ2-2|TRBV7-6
CASSLGADGRGIGELFF
TGTGCCAGCAGCTTAGGTGCGGACGGGAGGGGCATCGGGGAGCTGTTTTTT
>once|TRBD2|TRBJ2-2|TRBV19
CASTRKTAAGVGNTGELFF
TGTGCCAGTACCAGAAAAACCGCAGCGGGAGTGGGTAACACCGGGGAGCTGTTTTTT
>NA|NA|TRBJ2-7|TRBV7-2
CASRVVQVDYEQYF
TGTGCCAGCAGGGTCGTGCAGGTCGATTACGAGCAGTACTTC
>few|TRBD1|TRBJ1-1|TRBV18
CASSPGQGHVRGTEAFF
TGTGCCAGCTCACCTGGACAGGGACACGTCAGGGGCACTGAAGCTTTCTTT
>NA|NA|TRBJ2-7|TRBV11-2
CASSHHRADYFYEQYF
TGTGCCAGCAGCCACCACCGGGCAGACTATTTCTACGAGCAGTACTTC
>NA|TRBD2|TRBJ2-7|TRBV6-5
CASSRASGRASEQYF
TGTGCCAGCAGTCGCGCTAGCGGGAGGGCCAGCGAGCAGTACTTC
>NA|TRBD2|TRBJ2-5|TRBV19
CASSIDGGLQETQYF
TGTGCCAGTAGTATAGACGGGGGACTACAAGAGACCCAGTACTTC
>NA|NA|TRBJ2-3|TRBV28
CASISLGLALTDTQYF
TGTGCCAGCATCTCACTTGGGCTAGCGTTAACAGATACGCAGTATTTT
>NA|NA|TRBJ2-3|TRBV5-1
CASSLWDTPRDTQYF
TGCGCCAGCAGCTTGTGGGACACTCCTAGGGATACGCAGTATTTT
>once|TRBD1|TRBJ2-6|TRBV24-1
CATSANRWTGGSGANVLTF
TGTGCCACCAGTGCCAACCGGTGGACAGGGGGCTCTGGGGCCAACGTCCTGACTTTC
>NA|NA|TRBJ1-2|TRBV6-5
CASSYSGLPNYGYTF
TGTGCCAGCAGTTACTCCGGACTCCCTAACTATGGCTACACCTTC
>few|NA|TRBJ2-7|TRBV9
CASSADLIGPHEQYF
TGTGCCAGCAGCGCCGATCTTATCGGTCCCCACGAGCAGTACTTC
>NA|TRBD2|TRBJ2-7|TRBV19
CASSRLADNREQYF
TGTGCCAGTAGCCGACTAGCGGACAACCGCGAGCAGTACTTC
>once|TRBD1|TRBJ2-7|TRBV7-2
CASSLDFVGTGAYEQYF
TGTGCCAGCAGCTTAGACTTTGTGGGGACAGGTGCCTACGAGCAGTACTTC
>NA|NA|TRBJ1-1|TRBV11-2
CASSLAGREAFF
TGTGCCAGCAGCTTAGCTGGCCGTGAAGCTTTCTTT
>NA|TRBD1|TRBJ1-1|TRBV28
CASGQTGGMNTEAFF
TGTGCCAGCGGCCAGACAGGGGGAATGAACACTGAAGCTTTCTTT
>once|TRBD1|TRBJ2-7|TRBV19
CASSRDRGTYEQYF
TGTGCCAGTAGCCGGGACAGGGGAACCTACGAGCAGTACTTC
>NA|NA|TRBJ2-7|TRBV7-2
CASSPPAGATYEQYF
TGTGCCAGCAGCCCACCGGCGGGGGCTACCTACGAGCAGTACTTC
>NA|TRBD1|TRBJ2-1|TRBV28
CASSPSGTAYNEQFF
TGTGCCAGCAGCCCATCCGGGACAGCCTACAATGAGCAGTTCTTC
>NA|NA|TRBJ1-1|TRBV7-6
CASSLGHQGNTEAFF
TGTGCCAGCAGCTTAGGTCACCAGGGGAACACTGAAGCTTTCTTT
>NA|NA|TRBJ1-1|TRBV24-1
CATSSWEHTEAFF
TGTGCCACCAGCTCTTGGGAGCACACTGAAGCTTTCTTT
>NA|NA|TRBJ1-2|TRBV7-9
CASSSDGQGDGYTF
TGTGCCAGCAGCTCAGACGGGCAGGGTGACGGCTACACCTTC
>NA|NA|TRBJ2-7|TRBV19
CASSIIGRVGEQYF
TGTGCCAGTAGTATCATTGGCAGGGTGGGGGAGCAGTACTTC
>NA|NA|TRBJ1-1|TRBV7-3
CASSLKFGIEAFF
TGTGCCAGCAGCTTAAAATTCGGGATTGAAGCTTTCTTT
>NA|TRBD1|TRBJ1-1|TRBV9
CASSPRTGTTEAFF
TGTGCCAGCAGCCCCCGGACAGGGACCACTGAAGCTTTCTTT
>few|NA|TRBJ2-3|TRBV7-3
CASSLGTRPRTDTQYF
TGTGCCAGCAGCTTGGGGACTCGACCTCGCACAGATACGCAGTATTTT
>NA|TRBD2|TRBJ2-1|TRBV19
CASTREFGSYNEQFF
TGTGCCAGTACGCGGGAGTTTGGCTCCTACAATGAGCAGTTCTTC
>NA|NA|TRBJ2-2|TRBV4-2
CASSQDLETTGELFF
TGTGCCAGCAGCCAAGATCTGGAGACCACCGGGGAGCTGTTTTTT
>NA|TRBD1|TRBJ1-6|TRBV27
CASSWGDTGGNSPLHF
TGTGCCAGCAGTTGGGGGGATACAGGGGGCAATTCACCCCTCCACTTT
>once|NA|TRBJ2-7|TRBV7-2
CASSSRTEGYEQYF
TGTGCCAGCAGCTCAAGGACAGAAGGCTACGAGCAGTACTTC
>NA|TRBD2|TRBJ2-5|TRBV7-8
CASSPRRAGGSQETQYF
TGTGCCAGCAGCCCGAGGAGAGCGGGAGGTTCTCAAGAGACCCAGTACTTC
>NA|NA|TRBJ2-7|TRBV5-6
CASSPVGDYEQYF
TGTGCCAGCAGCCCCGTCGGGGACTACGAGCAGTACTTC
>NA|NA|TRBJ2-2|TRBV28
CASNSQGLELFF
TGTGCCAGCAATTCCCAGGGCCTAGAGCTGTTTTTT
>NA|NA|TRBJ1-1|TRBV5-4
CASSFQTGRVTEAFF
TGTGCCAGCAGTTTTCAAACAGGGCGTGTCACTGAAGCTTTCTTT
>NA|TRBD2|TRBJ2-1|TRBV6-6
CASSRPGLAGGGEQFF
TGTGCCAGCAGTCGACCGGGACTAGCGGGAGGGGGTGAGCAGTTCTTC
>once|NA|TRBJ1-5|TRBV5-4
CASSLGGVGAQHF
TGTGCCAGCAGCCTCGGTGGTGTGGGAGCCCAGCATTTT
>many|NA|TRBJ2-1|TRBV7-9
CASSLKAGEGYEQFF
TGTGCCAGCAGCTTAAAAGCGGGCGAGGGGTATGAGCAGTTCTTC
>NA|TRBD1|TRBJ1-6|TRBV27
CASSRQGDNSPLHF
TGTGCCAGCAGCCGCCAGGGGGATAATTCACCCCTCCACTTT
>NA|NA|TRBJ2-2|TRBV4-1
CASRANRGTGELFF
TGCGCCAGCAGAGCGAATCGGGGTACCGGGGAGCTGTTTTTT
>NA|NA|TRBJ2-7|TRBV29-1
CSVELRSDEQYF
TGCAGCGTTGAACTACGGTCGGACGAGCAGTACTTC
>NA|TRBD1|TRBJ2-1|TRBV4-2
CASSSQGFDNEQFF
TGTGCCAGCAGCTCACAGGGGTTCGACAATGAGCAGTTCTTC